The 22 T cell receptor beta chains in this list originate from one sample, sequenced in a study of cytomegalovirus exposure and HLA in healthy donors (dated by TCRdb to about 2017). Libraries came from the immunoSEQ multiplex PCR assay. TCRdb re-hosts the immuneACCESS table, in-frame sequences only. Its copies lack some clones; in the studies checked, an unresolved V gene accounts for under half of them, and the cause for the rest is not known. The sample profile shows roughly 260,000 clones; around nine tenths of them were found once. About 3% of the sample rests with the top ten. Sample: PBMCs. The receptors come from a man aged 18-30 years in good health and CMV-seronegative.

This rearrangement joins TRBV4-1 to TRBJ1-5; TRBD1 aligns across 8 bases. Looked up from germline, CDR1 is MGHRA and CDR2 is YSYEKL. V shed 1 base and J 4 bases; nucleotides not matched to a gene: 9. The CDR3 has 17 amino acids. The CDR3 loop is CASSQVFPQGANQPQHF. CDR3 sequence (DNA): TGCGCCAGCAGCCAAGTTTTTCCGCAGGGGGCAAATCAGCCCCAGCATTTT.

This clone came up a few times. The rearrangement joins TRBV4-2 to TRBJ2-5; TRBD2 matches at 7 bases. Unmatched junction bases numbered 6, after V lost 0 bases and J lost 2 bases. This CDR3 has 16 residues. Germline V gives CDR1 LGHNA, CDR2 YNFKEQ. CDR3 loop: CASSQDPAGRQETQYF. Written as DNA, the CDR3 is TGTGCCAGCAGCCAAGATCCAGCGGGGAGGCAAGAGACCCAGTACTTC.

The V gene is TRBV7-2, the J gene TRBJ1-3; D is ambiguous. The CDR3 spans 16 residues. Trimming removed 4 bases at V and 0 bases at J, with 13 bases between. CDR1 is SGHTA and CDR2 is FQGNSA in the germline V gene. CDR3 nucleotide sequence: TGTGCCAGCAGCTACCTACACAGCAGCTCTGGAAACACCATATATTTT. Amino acids: CASSYLHSSSGNTIYF.

This clone came up once. The chain combines TRBV27 with TRBJ2-7; the match to TRBD2 covers 10 bases. Losses at the gene ends were 2 bases for V and 4 bases for J; bases not matched to a gene: 2. The germline V gene encodes CDR1 MNHEY and CDR2 SMNVEV (reference sequence). The CDR3 extends over 14 amino acids. The CDR3 DNA reads TGTGCCAGCAGTTTACTAGCGGGGGAGTACGAGCAGTACTTC. It yields the protein CASSLLAGEYEQYF.

The CDR3 coding sequence is TGTGCCAGCAGCTTGGCCACCTACGAGCAGTACTTC. Its translation: CASSLATYEQYF. V usage is TRBV5-6 and J usage is TRBJ2-7, with D hard to call. Germline V gene lookup returns CDR1 SGHDT and CDR2 YYEEEE. This CDR3 comprises 12 residues. Trimming shortened V by 0 bases and J by 2 bases, and 3 bases separated the two germline ends.

The chain has TRBV27 and TRBJ2-1; TRBD2 matches 7 bases. V lost 4 bases to trimming and J lost 7 bases; unmatched junction nucleotides: 7. CDR3 length: 14 amino acids. CDR1 and CDR2 from the germline V gene are MNHEY and SMNVEV (reference sequence). CDR3 in DNA: TGTGCCAGCAGTTCCCGGACCGGGGGGAATGAGCAGTTCTTC. It is translated as CASSSRTGGNEQFF.

The chain carries TRBV2 and TRBJ1-5; D is ambiguous. This CDR3 has 14 residues. Trimming left V 2 bases short and J 3 bases short, with 8 bases between. Germline-derived CDR1 and CDR2 are SNHLY and FYNNEI. Written as DNA, the CDR3 is TGTGCCAGCAGTGAAAGAACAGACAATCAGCCCCAGCATTTT. Its translation is CASSERTDNQPQHF.

CDR3: CASRAHNIDYGYTF. The CDR3 DNA follows: TGTGCCAGCAGGGCTCATAATATTGACTATGGCTACACCTTC. This chain links TRBV28 with TRBJ1-2; D is unclear. Germline lookup yields CDR1 MDHEN and CDR2 SYDVKM. Deletions cut 6 bases from V and 3 bases from J, with 14 bases between. This CDR3 comprises 14 residues.

The chain combines TRBV6-1 with TRBJ2-2; D uncertain. Germline V lookup: CDR1 MNHNS, CDR2 SASEGT. The ends were cut back, 6 bases at V and 0 bases at J, with 11 bases in the middle. CDR3 length: 15 residues. The chain's CDR3 is CASRRTVTNTGELFF. In DNA, the CDR3 is TGTGCCAGCAGACGCACAGTAACGAACACCGGGGAGCTGTTTTTT.

The chain links TRBV30 to TRBJ2-1; no firm D call. Between the trimmed V and J ends, which lost 4 bases and 4 bases, there was a span of 5 bases. CDR1 GTSNPN and CDR2 SVGIG come from the germline V gene (reference sequence). The CDR3 has 11 residues. This chain's CDR3 is CAWMRYNEQFF. The CDR3 region has the DNA TGTGCCTGGATGCGGTACAATGAGCAGTTCTTC.

This clone has a single count. This rearrangement joins TRBV5-4 to TRBJ1-1; possibly TRBD1 for D (5 bases). The V and J ends lost 2 bases and 4 bases respectively, with 15 bases between them. The CDR3 runs to 15 residues. CDR1 is SGHNT, CDR2 YYREEE, per germline (reference sequence). In DNA, the CDR3 is TGTGCCAGCAGCTTAAAAGGGACGGGGGGCACTGAAGCTTTCTTT. It yields the protein CASSLKGTGGTEAFF.

The genes are TRBV7-2 and TRBJ2-2; maybe TRBD1 (6 bases). V shed 5 bases and J shed 4 bases, with 17 bases lying between them. CDR3 size: 16 residues. Germline CDR1 SGHTA, CDR2 FQGNSA. CDR3 coding DNA: TGTGCCAGCAGCCCAGTAGGGGGTTGGGGCACCGGGGAGCTGTTTTTT. This codes for CASSPVGGWGTGELFF. The full variable domain, with the rest looked up from reference TRBV7-2 and TRBJ2-2, is GAGVSQSPSNKVTEKGKDVELRCDPISGHTALYWYRQSLGQGLEFLIYFQGNSAPDKSGLPSDRFSAERTGGSVSTLTIQRTQQEDSAVYLCASSPVGGWGTGELFFGEGSRLTVL.

The chain has TRBV28 and TRBJ1-2; TRBD1 is a possible D gene (6 bases). The CDR3 runs 12 residues. Germline lookup yields CDR1 MDHEN and CDR2 SYDVKM. V was shortened by 3 bases and J by 6 bases, with 8 bases between the two germline ends. CDR3 amino acids: CASSFYRDGYTF. The DNA for the CDR3 is TGTGCCAGCAGTTTTTACAGGGATGGCTACACCTTC.

The rearrangement links TRBV7-2 to TRBJ2-7; D is possibly TRBD2 (6 bases). V was trimmed by 1 base and J by 0 bases, leaving 10 bases between them. Germline loops: CDR1 SGHTA, CDR2 FQGNSA. CDR3 length: 15 amino acids. CDR3 protein: CASSLVYGSSYEQYF. CDR3 sequence (DNA): TGTGCCAGCAGCTTAGTTTACGGGAGCTCCTACGAGCAGTACTTC.

The chain recombines TRBV27 with TRBJ2-1; tentatively, D is TRBD2 (6 bases). In germline, CDR1 is MNHEY, CDR2 SMNVEV (reference sequence). Trimming left V 7 bases short and J 4 bases short, with 17 bases between. The CDR3 is 15 amino acids. The CDR3 sequence: CASIPVGGSYNEQFF. The CDR3 bases are TGTGCCAGCATCCCCGTCGGGGGTTCTTACAATGAGCAGTTCTTC.

The chain carries TRBV5-4 and TRBJ2-3; a weak D match, TRBD2 (6 bases). V was clipped by 4 bases and J by 4 bases, with 13 bases between them. CDR1 and CDR2 from the germline V gene are SGHNT and YYREEE (reference sequence). The CDR3 contains 14 residues. The CDR3 loop reads CASSPPGASDTQYF. The CDR3 DNA is TGTGCCAGCAGCCCCCCGGGAGCCTCAGATACGCAGTATTTT.

The chain links TRBV11-2 to TRBJ2-5; 12 bases map to TRBD2. Germline CDR1 reads SGHAT; CDR2 reads FQNNGV. The ends lost 4 bases at V and 2 bases at J; junction bases unmatched: 5. This CDR3 spans 16 amino acids. The CDR3 nucleotides read TGTGCCAGCAGCTCCGGACTAGCGGGGTGGCAAGAGACCCAGTACTTC. Amino acid sequence: CASSSGLAGWQETQYF.

V usage is TRBV6-5 and J usage is TRBJ1-4, with D possibly TRBD1 on 5 matching bases. This CDR3 is 12 amino acids long. The ends were cut back, 6 bases at V and 6 bases at J, with 8 bases in the middle. The germline CDR1 and CDR2 sequences are MNHEY and SVGAGI. The CDR3 protein is CASRSGDEKLFF. The CDR3 bases are TGTGCCAGCAGGTCGGGGGATGAAAAACTGTTTTTT.

The chain uses TRBV7-9 and TRBJ2-7, with 7 nucleotides matching TRBD2. V dropped 8 bases and J dropped 2; count of bases not matched to a gene: 6. The germline CDR1 and CDR2 sequences are SEHNR and FQNEAQ (reference sequence). The CDR3 is 13 residues long. The CDR3 sequence is CASGTGGAYEQYF. In DNA, the CDR3 is TGTGCCAGCGGGACGGGAGGCGCCTACGAGCAGTACTTC. Full variable domain (rest looked up from reference TRBV7-9 and TRBJ2-7): DTGVSQNPRHKITKRGQNVTFRCDPISEHNRLYWYRQTLGQGPEFLTYFQNEAQLEKSRLLSDRFSAERPKGSFSTLEIQRTEQGDSAMYLCASGTGGAYEQYFGPGTRLTVT.

The chain couples TRBV28 to TRBJ1-2; 7 bases agree with TRBD1. The germline CDR1 and CDR2 sequences are MDHEN and SYDVKM. The CDR3 is 16 residues long. V was pared by 5 bases and J by 2 bases, with 11 bases of the junction left unmatched. CDR3 protein: CASSPGGTKKNYGYTF. DNA for the CDR3: TGTGCCAGCAGTCCAGGGGGGACCAAAAAAAACTATGGCTACACCTTC.

This chain uses TRBV28 with TRBJ1-2; D uncertain. Germline-derived CDR1 and CDR2 are MDHEN and SYDVKM. Trimming stripped 4 bases from V and 8 bases from J, with 11 bases between. There are 12 residues in the CDR3. The CDR3 reads CASSSRVGGYTF. CDR3 in DNA: TGTGCCAGCAGTTCGAGGGTGGGCGGCTACACCTTC.

The J gene is TRBJ1-1, the V gene TRBV5-1, with a tentative D call TRBD1 (5 bases). V lost 1 base, J lost 5 bases, and 9 bases lay in between. The germline CDR1 and CDR2 sequences are SGHRS and YFSETQ. This CDR3 is built from 13 residues. The CDR3 bases are TGCGCCAGCAGCTTGAGACGGGGGACTGAAGCTTTCTTT. Protein product: CASSLRRGTEAFF.